This T cell receptor (beta chain) was sequenced during a study of T-cell memory formation after mild COVID-19. On the study more broadly: TCR clusters were mostly confined to one donor each.

In the case of this clonotype: Its antigen is currently unknown.

The CDR3 spans 12 residues. The V gene lost 4 bases and the J gene lost 11 bases, with 17 bases spanning the gap. Germline loops: CDR1 SQVTM, CDR2 ANQGSEA. Regarding the study as a whole: Unconfirmed was the SARS-CoV-2 specificity of second-wave clones that peaked on day 37. Contracting CD4+ clones lay largely in CM and EM, with CD8+ ones residing in EMRA. A subset of responding clones appeared in pre-infection memory, suggesting cross-reactive memory joined.

TCRdb analysed the 5' RACE reads with MiXCR anew, one entry per CDR3 protein. The table has around 450,000 distinct CDR3 sequences, around 18% seen once. The sample was PBMCs or a T cell subset sorted from them (not recorded which). This chain joins TRBV29-1 and TRBJ1-1, with a possible D match to TRBD1 (5 bases). The receptor was derived from an adult woman who had mild COVID-19 (a few samples of this study predate the infection). Cell type and time point are not known. The CDR3 nucleotides are TGCAGCGTTGCCCCCATGTGGGGGACGGCTTTCTTT. Translation gives CSVAPMWGTAFF.